Shown below are 24 T cell receptor beta chains from a single sample sequenced in a study of T cells in localized non-small cell lung cancer. Only in-frame clones appear in the TCRdb table, and some are missing; sequencing was by immunoSEQ multiplex PCR. The profile covers some 55,000 clones, with approximately 82% appearing a single time and nearly 20% taken by the ten largest. The sample in question was peripheral blood, obtained before any cancer treatment. The receptors come from a female donor over 55 with stage II squamous cell lung carcinoma.

The chain couples TRBV7-8 to TRBJ2-5; D is possibly TRBD1 or TRBD2 (5 bases each). The CDR3 sequence is 15 residues long. Germline lookup yields CDR1 SGHVS and CDR2 FQNEAQ. The germline V and J ends were trimmed by 5 bases and 1 base, with 14 bases remaining between them. The CDR3 spells CASSSTGTFQETQYF. The CDR3 DNA follows: TGTGCCAGCAGCAGCACCGGGACGTTCCAAGAGACCCAGTACTTC.

The chain recombines TRBV5-1 with TRBJ2-7; D remains ambiguous. Trimming removed 2 bases at V and 2 bases at J, with 14 bases between. CDR3 length: 15 residues. Germline CDR1 is SGHRS and CDR2 is YFSETQ. Here the CDR3 reads CASSLGPRNTYEQYF. The CDR3 DNA reads as TGCGCCAGCAGCTTAGGACCAAGGAACACCTACGAGCAGTACTTC. Together with reference TRBV5-1 and TRBJ2-7, the CDR3 gives the full variable domain: KAGVTQTPRYLIKTRGQQVTLSCSPISGHRSVSWYQQTPGQGLQFLFEYFSETQRNKGNFPGRFSGRQFSNSRSEMNVSTLELGDSALYLCASSLGPRNTYEQYFGPGTRLTVT.

Only one count was recorded for this clone. This chain joins TRBV4-2 and TRBJ1-2; D remains ambiguous. Germline V gene sequence: CDR1 LGHNA, CDR2 YNFKEQ. This CDR3 spans 18 amino acids. Trimming stripped 0 bases from V and 3 bases from J, with 20 bases between. This chain's CDR3 is CASSQDRGSARFDYGYTF. The CDR3 DNA follows: TGTGCCAGCAGCCAAGATAGAGGGTCAGCTAGATTTGACTATGGCTACACCTTC.

The V gene is TRBV29-1, the J gene TRBJ1-1; D is undetermined. Trimming cost V 3 bases and J 6 bases, with 11 bases left between them. The germline CDR1 and CDR2 sequences are SQVTM and ANQGSEA. The CDR3 covers 12 residues. CDR3 coding DNA: TGCAGCGTTGAGATGTCCGGACCTGAAGCTTTCTTT. Its protein is CSVEMSGPEAFF.

The chain has TRBV29-1 and TRBJ2-1, with TRBD2 identical over 9 bases. This CDR3 has 15 residues. Germline V gene data show CDR1 as SQVTM and CDR2 as ANQGSEA. The trim removed 6 bases at V and 2 bases at J, leaving 8 bases unmatched. CDR3 in DNA: TGCAGCGTCAACCAAGCGGGGGGAACCTACAATGAGCAGTTCTTC. It translates to CSVNQAGGTYNEQFF.

The chain has TRBV6-6 and TRBJ2-1; no clear D gene. This CDR3 comprises 13 residues. V was clipped by 2 bases and J by 5 bases, with 7 bases between them. The germline CDR1 and CDR2 sequences are MNHNY and SVGAGI (reference sequence). The CDR3 region has the DNA TGTGCCAGCAGTTACGGGCAGAACAATGAGCAGTTCTTC. Translated: CASSYGQNNEQFF.

The gene calls are TRBV5-4 and TRBJ2-5, with a tentative D call TRBD1 (6 bases). The V end lost 5 bases, the J end lost 1 base, and 12 bases lay between the germline ends. CDR1 and CDR2 from the germline V gene are SGHNT and YYREEE (reference sequence). This CDR3 is built from 14 residues. The CDR3 coding sequence is TGTGCCAGCAGATCCCCGGACAGCCAAGAGACCCAGTACTTC. Its translation is CASRSPDSQETQYF.

The CDR3 region is CASSLPTGGNEKLFF. DNA of the CDR3: TGCGCCAGCAGCTTACCAACAGGGGGCAATGAAAAACTGTTTTTT. The genes are TRBV5-1 and TRBJ1-4; 9 bases align to TRBD1. CDR3 size: 15 residues. V lost 2 bases, J lost 5 bases, and 4 bases stayed unmatched. Germline CDR1 reads SGHRS; CDR2 reads YFSETQ.

This clone was counted once. This rearrangement joins TRBV15 to TRBJ1-4; no definite D call. The CDR3 consists of 15 residues. Per germline, CDR1 LNHNV and CDR2 YYDKDF (reference sequence). With 4 bases removed from V and 0 bases from J, the gap between germline ends came to 9 bases. The CDR3 DNA is TGTGCCACCAGCACGACTGATTCAACTAATGAAAAACTGTTTTTT. It translates to CATSTTDSTNEKLFF.

The chain is built from TRBV19 and TRBJ1-1; TRBD1 is a possible D gene (5 bases). The CDR3 totals 14 residues. V dropped 5 bases and J dropped 3 bases, with 13 bases sitting between them. Germline CDR1 is LNHDA and CDR2 is SQIVND (reference sequence). CDR3 bases: TGTGCCAGTAGTCTCCGGGGGGTCGACACTGAAGCTTTCTTT. Its translation: CASSLRGVDTEAFF.

This chain joins TRBV5-4 and TRBJ1-5; 11 bases map to TRBD1. Trimming at V came to 0 bases and at J to 5 bases, leaving 4 bases not matched to a gene. Per the germline V gene, CDR1 is SGHNT and CDR2 is YYREEE (reference sequence). This CDR3 is 16 amino acids long. CDR3 in amino acids: CASSLAGQGVHQPQHF. Written as DNA, the CDR3 is TGTGCCAGCAGCTTGGCGGGACAGGGGGTTCATCAGCCCCAGCATTTT.

J is TRBJ1-1 and V is TRBV14; no clear D gene. Germline values: CDR1 SGHDN, CDR2 FVKESK. V was pared by 4 bases and J by 7 bases, with 16 bases between. The CDR3 consists of 14 residues. In DNA, the CDR3 is TGTGCCAGCAGCCTAGCTAGGAGCATCAGTGAAGCTTTCTTT. This translates into CASSLARSISEAFF.

This chain uses TRBV5-6 with TRBJ1-5, with TRBD1 matching 9 bases. Germline V lookup: CDR1 SGHDT, CDR2 YYEEEE. This CDR3 is built from 16 residues. After removal of 1 base from V and 7 bases from J, the junction contained 9 bases not matched to a gene. The CDR3 DNA is TGTGCCAGCAGCTTGAGACTGACAGGGGGTAGGCAGCCCCAGCATTTT. Encoded protein: CASSLRLTGGRQPQHF.

The chain couples TRBV10-2 to TRBJ1-3; D unresolved. The CDR3 is 13 residues long. V lost 3 bases, J lost 0 bases, and 3 bases lay in between. In germline, CDR1 is WSHSY, CDR2 SAAADI. CDR3 amino acids: CASSEISGNTIYF. DNA for the CDR3: TGCGCCAGCAGTGAAATCTCTGGAAACACCATATATTTT.

The chain joins TRBV6-1 to TRBJ2-5, with 9 bases identical to TRBD2. V gave up 3 bases and J gave up 4 bases; unmatched junction bases: 6. This CDR3 region has 15 residues. Germline V CDR1 and CDR2: MNHNS, SASEGT. CDR3 DNA: TGTGCCAGCAGTGAGCGGGGGGGGCCGGGAGAGACCCAGTACTTC. Translated, it gives CASSERGGPGETQYF.

J is TRBJ1-4 and V is TRBV30; perhaps TRBD1 as D (5 bases). Germline V lookup: CDR1 GTSNPN, CDR2 SVGIG (reference sequence). The CDR3 covers 13 residues. Trimming removed 4 bases from V and 8 bases from J, with 14 bases in between. CDR3 sequence (DNA): TGTGCCTGGACCGACAGCCGAGAGGAAAAACTGTTTTTT. Its translation: CAWTDSREEKLFF.

V and J are TRBV18 and TRBJ1-1; no definite D call. CDR3 size: 15 residues. Per the germline V gene, CDR1 is KGHSH and CDR2 is LQKENI. Trimming removed 1 base from V and 2 bases from J, with 11 bases in between. The CDR3 sequence: CASSPQAGTNTEAFF. CDR3 sequence (DNA): TGTGCCAGCTCACCACAGGCAGGTACCAACACTGAAGCTTTCTTT.

The count of this clone is one. The CDR3 DNA is TGTGCCAGCAGCTTAGGGGCGGGGGGGCGATCTCAGCCCCAGCATTTT. It encodes CASSLGAGGRSQPQHF. V is TRBV13 and J is TRBJ1-5, with D tentatively TRBD1 (6 bases). The CDR3 loop spans 16 amino acids. The germline V and J ends were trimmed by 0 bases and 6 bases, with 15 bases remaining between them. Germline-derived CDR1 and CDR2 are PRHDT and FYEKMQ (reference sequence). Supplemented by reference TRBV13 and TRBJ1-5, the full variable domain reads AAGVIQSPRHLIKEKRETATLKCYPIPRHDTVYWYQQGPGQDPQFLISFYEKMQSDKGSIPDRFSAQQFSDYHSELNMSSLELGDSALYFCASSLGAGGRSQPQHFGDGTRLSIL.

The genes are TRBV29-1 and TRBJ2-1, with 11 nucleotides matching TRBD1. CDR1 and CDR2 from the germline V gene are SQVTM and ANQGSEA. CDR3 length: 15 residues. V shed 2 bases, J shed 6 bases, and the junction held 6 bases outside the gene matches. CDR3 amino acids: CSVEHTGTGGNEQFF. CDR3 nucleotides: TGCAGCGTTGAACACACCGGGACAGGGGGCAATGAGCAGTTCTTC.

V and J are TRBV5-6 and TRBJ1-3; perhaps TRBD1 as D (5 bases). The V gene lost 2 bases and the J gene lost 2 bases, with 8 bases spanning the gap. Per the germline V gene, CDR1 is SGHDT and CDR2 is YYEEEE. CDR3 length equals 14 residues. The CDR3 protein is CASSFWGAGNTIYF. The CDR3 DNA is TGTGCCAGCAGCTTCTGGGGGGCTGGAAACACCATATATTTT.

This clone was seen only a few times. The V gene is TRBV7-2, the J gene TRBJ2-1, with D tentatively TRBD1 (6 bases). V lost 5 bases, J lost 7 bases, and 18 bases lay in between. The germline gives CDR1 SGHTA, CDR2 FQGNSA. The CDR3 is 15 residues long. The CDR3 loop reads CASSLSLGAFNEQFF. In DNA form, the CDR3 reads TGTGCCAGCAGCCTCTCACTGGGGGCATTTAATGAGCAGTTCTTC.

The chain links TRBV5-1 to TRBJ1-1; no clear D. V was shortened by 4 bases and J by 1 base, with 11 bases between the two germline ends. This CDR3 has 14 residues. The germline CDR1 and CDR2 sequences are SGHRS and YFSETQ. CDR3 DNA: TGCGCCAGCAGCCCGCAAAGTGGGAACACTGAAGCTTTCTTT. As protein: CASSPQSGNTEAFF.

The chain recombines TRBV6-1 with TRBJ1-5; possible D gene TRBD1, 6 bases. This CDR3 contains 14 residues. Per the germline V gene, CDR1 is MNHNS and CDR2 is SASEGT. The ends were cut back, 4 bases at V and 3 bases at J, with 10 bases in the middle. The CDR3, as DNA: TGTGCCAGCAGTGTGGACAGCTACAATCAGCCCCAGCATTTT. It codes for CASSVDSYNQPQHF.

This clone was found a few times. The chain joins TRBV19 to TRBJ1-2; 7 nucleotides line up with TRBD1. V dropped 4 bases and J dropped 2; count of bases not matched to a gene: 7. This CDR3 has 15 residues. Germline CDR1 and CDR2: LNHDA and SQIVND (reference sequence). The CDR3 here is CASSTQIQGNYGYTF. CDR3 sequence (DNA): TGTGCCAGTAGTACCCAAATACAGGGGAACTATGGCTACACCTTC.